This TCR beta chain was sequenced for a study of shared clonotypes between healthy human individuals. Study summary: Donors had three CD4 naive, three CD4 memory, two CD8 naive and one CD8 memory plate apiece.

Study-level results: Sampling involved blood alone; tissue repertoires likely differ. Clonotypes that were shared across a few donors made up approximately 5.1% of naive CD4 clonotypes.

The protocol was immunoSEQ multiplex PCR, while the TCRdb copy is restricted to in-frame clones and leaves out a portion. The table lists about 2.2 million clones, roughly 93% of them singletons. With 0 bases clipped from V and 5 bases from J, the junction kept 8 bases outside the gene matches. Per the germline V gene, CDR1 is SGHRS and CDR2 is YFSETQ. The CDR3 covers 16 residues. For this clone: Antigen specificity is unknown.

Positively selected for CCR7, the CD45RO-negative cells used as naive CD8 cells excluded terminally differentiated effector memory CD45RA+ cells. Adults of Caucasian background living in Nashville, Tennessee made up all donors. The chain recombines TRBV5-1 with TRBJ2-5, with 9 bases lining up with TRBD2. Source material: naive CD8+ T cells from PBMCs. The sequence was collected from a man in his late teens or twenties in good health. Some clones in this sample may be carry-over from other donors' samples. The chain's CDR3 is CASSLGLAGWEETQYF. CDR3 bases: TGCGCCAGCAGCTTGGGGCTAGCGGGATGGGAGGAGACCCAGTACTTC.